This passage covers 30 T cell receptor beta chains from one sample sequenced in a study of T cell responses to AZD1222 COVID-19 vaccine. TCRdb keeps only in-frame clones here, not all; method: immunoSEQ multiplex PCR. The table has approximately 140,000 clones, more than 85% seen once. Sequences were derived from peripheral blood, sampled 28 days after the second AZD1222 dose. These receptor sequences come from an adult who received the AZD1222 COVID-19 vaccine.

This clone was counted between two and nine times. The chain employs TRBV9 and TRBJ2-1, with TRBD2 identical over 10 bases. CDR3 length: 15 residues. Germline lookup yields CDR1 SGDLS and CDR2 YYNGEE. Losses at the gene ends were 5 bases for V and 2 bases for J; bases not matched to a gene: 4. CDR3 coding DNA: TGTGCCAGCAGTGGTCTAGCGGGAGCCTACAATGAGCAGTTCTTC. Translating gives CASSGLAGAYNEQFF.

J is TRBJ1-4 and V is TRBV6-1; 9 bases are a match to TRBD1. CDR3 length: 15 residues. After removal of 1 base from V and 4 bases from J, the junction contained 1 base not matched to a gene. Germline CDR1 reads MNHNS; CDR2 reads SASEGT. Written as DNA, the CDR3 is TGTGCCAGCAGTGAAGAGACAGGGGGTAATGAAAAACTGTTTTTT. The encoded protein is CASSEETGGNEKLFF.

V is TRBV5-1 and J is TRBJ2-3, with TRBD1 matching over 8 bases. Per the germline V gene, CDR1 is SGHRS and CDR2 is YFSETQ. The V segment lost 0 bases and the J segment 5 bases; nucleotides outside the gene matches: 2. The CDR3 has 14 amino acids. The CDR3, as DNA: TGCGCCAGCAGCTTGGGGACAGGGAGAGATACGCAGTATTTT. Translated, it gives CASSLGTGRDTQYF.

The chain recombines TRBV10-3 with TRBJ1-2, with 7 bases aligning to TRBD1. Germline-derived CDR1 and CDR2 are ENHRY and SYGVKD. The CDR3 consists of 13 residues. J gave up 2 bases and V 6 bases, and 3 bases lay outside the gene matches. CDR3 DNA: TGTGCCATCAGAAGACAGGGAAACTATGGCTACACCTTC. Its protein is CAIRRQGNYGYTF.

The rearrangement links TRBV28 to TRBJ1-5; D possibly corresponds to TRBD1 (5 bases). Germline V gives CDR1 MDHEN, CDR2 SYDVKM. V lost 3 bases to trimming and J lost 2 bases, with 23 bases between them. The CDR3 has 19 amino acids. The CDR3 bases are TGTGCCAGCAGTTTTTCTAGGGGTCTCCGCCTTATGGGCAATCAGCCCCAGCATTTT. It codes for CASSFSRGLRLMGNQPQHF.

This rearrangement joins TRBV10-3 to TRBJ1-6, with 11 bases matching TRBD1. The CDR3 spans 17 residues. Unmatched junction bases numbered 7, after V lost 2 bases and J lost 7 bases. The germline gives CDR1 ENHRY, CDR2 SYGVKD. For the CDR3, the DNA is TGTGCCATCAGTGAGGCGCAGGGACAGGGGGACAATTCACCCCTCCACTTT. It is translated as CAISEAQGQGDNSPLHF.

V gene TRBV5-1 combines with J gene TRBJ2-5; 10 bases are shared with TRBD2. J lost 5 bases, V lost 0 bases, and 7 bases had no gene match. CDR1 and CDR2 (germline): SGHRS, YFSETQ. CDR3 length equals 16 residues. The CDR3 is CASSLATSGNRETQYF. The CDR3 region has the DNA TGCGCCAGCAGCTTGGCAACTAGCGGGAACCGGGAGACCCAGTACTTC.

J is TRBJ1-2 and V is TRBV2, with 8 bases identical to TRBD1. V dropped 3 bases and J dropped 6; count of bases not matched to a gene: 9. Germline CDR1 and CDR2: SNHLY and FYNNEI. CDR3 length equals 15 residues. CDR3 sequence reads: CASSDPRQGFHGYTF. The CDR3 DNA is TGTGCCAGCAGTGATCCCCGACAGGGGTTCCATGGCTACACCTTC. The full variable domain, rest sourced from reference TRBV2 and TRBJ1-2, is EPEVTQTPSHQVTQMGQEVILRCVPISNHLYFYWYRQILGQKVEFLVSFYNNEISEKSEIFDDQFSVERPDGSNFTLKIRSTKLEDSAMYFCASSDPRQGFHGYTFGSGTRLTVV.

The chain recombines TRBV6-5 with TRBJ1-1; 7 nucleotides align to TRBD1. The ends lost 6 bases at V and 6 bases at J; junction bases unmatched: 10. The length of the CDR3 is 14 residues. The V gene's germline CDR1 is MNHEY and CDR2 SVGAGI. CDR3 sequence: CASSRDRARPEAFF. CDR3 in DNA: TGTGCCAGCAGCCGCGACAGGGCTCGACCTGAAGCTTTCTTT.

This chain uses TRBV30 with TRBJ1-5, with 8 bases fitting TRBD1. The CDR3 is 14 residues long. CDR1 and CDR2 from the germline V gene are GTSNPN and SVGIG (reference sequence). Germline trimming cut 5 bases from V and 1 base from J; bases unmatched to any gene: 4. The CDR3 reads CAWGQGGSNQPQHF. DNA of the CDR3: TGTGCCTGGGGACAGGGAGGGAGCAATCAGCCCCAGCATTTT.

V gene TRBV2 combines with J gene TRBJ2-2; 7 nucleotides line up with TRBD1. CDR3 length: 15 amino acids. Losses at the gene ends were 3 bases for V and 1 base for J; bases not matched to a gene: 2. CDR1 and CDR2 from the germline V gene are SNHLY and FYNNEI. CDR3 nucleotide sequence: TGTGCCAGCAGTGAGCAGGGGGAGAACACCGGGGAGCTGTTTTTT. This sequence encodes CASSEQGENTGELFF.

V usage is TRBV5-1 and J usage is TRBJ2-7, with 8 positions matching TRBD1. The CDR3 has 15 residues. Germline V CDR1 and CDR2: SGHRS, YFSETQ. The junction had 5 bases not matched to a gene; V was cut back by 0 bases and J by 3 bases. CDR3 sequence (DNA): TGCGCCAGCAGCTTGGATACAGGGGGAATCTACGAGCAGTACTTC. Its protein is CASSLDTGGIYEQYF.

The genes are TRBV10-1 and TRBJ2-2, with 11 positions matching TRBD2. Germline-derived CDR1 and CDR2 are WNHNN and SYGVQD (reference sequence). V dropped 6 bases and J dropped 5; count of bases not matched to a gene: 5. The CDR3 has 15 residues. CDR3 nucleotide sequence: TGCGCCAGCAGCCTACTAGCGGGAGAAACCGGGGAGCTGTTTTTT. Translated, it gives CASSLLAGETGELFF.

This clone has more than one count but fewer than ten. The chain links TRBV24-1 to TRBJ2-5, with 10 bases matching TRBD2. V shed 7 bases, J shed 7 bases, and the junction held 5 bases outside the gene matches. The CDR3 length is 13 residues. Germline V gene lookup returns CDR1 KGHDR and CDR2 SFDVKD. The CDR3 DNA reads TGTGCCACCAGCGGGACTAGCGAGGGGACCCAGTACTTC. Encoded protein: CATSGTSEGTQYF.

The genes are TRBV3-1 (or the pseudogene TRBV3-2) and TRBJ2-1; tentatively, D is TRBD2 (6 bases). Trimming stripped 1 base from V and 10 bases from J, with 14 bases between. The CDR3 spans 14 residues. Germline V gene lookup returns CDR1 LGHDT and CDR2 YNNKEL (reference sequence). This CDR3 is CASSQAGTPGEQFF. In DNA, the CDR3 is TGTGCCAGCAGCCAAGCCGGGACTCCAGGGGAGCAGTTCTTC.

V gene TRBV6-5 combines with J gene TRBJ1-5; D possibly corresponds to TRBD1 (6 bases). V was clipped by 6 bases and J by 1 base, with 13 bases between them. This CDR3 spans 15 amino acids. CDR1 and CDR2 (germline): MNHEY, SVGAGI. CDR3: CASSPIGGSNQPQHF. Here the CDR3 DNA reads TGTGCCAGCAGCCCGATAGGGGGAAGCAATCAGCCCCAGCATTTT.

The chain couples TRBV3-1 (or the pseudogene TRBV3-2) to TRBJ1-4; no firm D call. CDR1 is LGHDT and CDR2 is YNNKEL in the germline V gene (reference sequence). Trimming took off 6 bases at V and 4 bases at J, with 15 bases between the two ends. The CDR3 covers 15 residues. The CDR3 region is CASSQLVRRNEKLFF. Here the CDR3 DNA reads TGTGCCAGCAGTCAATTGGTCAGGCGTAATGAAAAACTGTTTTTT.

This clone appeared a few times. V and J are TRBV2 and TRBJ1-2; unclear D gene. V lost 8 bases, J lost 2 bases, and 12 bases lay in between. Per germline, CDR1 SNHLY and CDR2 FYNNEI. This CDR3 has 13 residues. The CDR3 DNA follows: TGTGCCAGCGTCGGCAGGCCCAACTATGGCTACACCTTC. Translated, it gives CASVGRPNYGYTF.

The chain links TRBV27 to TRBJ2-7; 9 nucleotides align to TRBD2. This CDR3 is 15 amino acids long. Germline V gene sequence: CDR1 MNHEY, CDR2 SMNVEV (reference sequence). V trimming: 4 bases; J trimming: 4 bases; junction bases outside the gene matches: 8. In nucleotides, the CDR3 is TGTGCCAGCAGTTCACGGACTAGCGTAAGATACGAGCAGTACTTC. It specifies CASSSRTSVRYEQYF.

The chain couples TRBV13 to TRBJ2-7; TRBD1 matches 7 bases. From germline, CDR1 is PRHDT and CDR2 FYEKMQ (reference sequence). This CDR3 region has 14 residues. V shed 5 bases, J shed 2 bases, and the junction held 6 bases outside the gene matches. The CDR3, as DNA: TGTGCCAGCAGCCGGCGACAGGGAACCTACGAGCAGTACTTC. It codes for CASSRRQGTYEQYF.

The J gene is TRBJ2-7, the V gene TRBV13; D gene unclear. V lost 3 bases and J 6 bases, leaving 12 bases between the germline ends. In germline, CDR1 is PRHDT, CDR2 FYEKMQ (reference sequence). The CDR3 is 13 residues long. As DNA, the CDR3 is TGTGCCAGCAGCTTCCCTCCTCTTGGCGAGCAGTACTTC. Translation gives CASSFPPLGEQYF.

The sample holds a few counts of this clone. The chain employs TRBV30 and TRBJ2-7; TRBD1 aligns across 7 bases. V was pared by 4 bases and J by 1 base, with 7 bases of the junction left unmatched. Germline CDR1 and CDR2: GTSNPN and SVGIG (reference sequence). CDR3 length: 14 amino acids. The DNA of the CDR3 is TGTGCCTGGACTCCTGGGACAGTTTCCTACGAGCAGTACTTC. Translated, it gives CAWTPGTVSYEQYF.

This chain joins TRBV5-5 and TRBJ2-7, with D tentatively TRBD1 (6 bases). Trimming pared 4 bases from V and 3 bases from J, leaving 17 bases between. The V gene's germline CDR1 is SGHKS and CDR2 YYEKEE (reference sequence). The CDR3 sequence is 15 residues long. CDR3 sequence (DNA): TGTGCCAGCAGCCCTCTCGGGGACACCAACTACGAGCAGTACTTC. Translating it yields CASSPLGDTNYEQYF.

V gene TRBV30 combines with J gene TRBJ1-1; possible D gene TRBD1, 5 bases. Trimming took 4 bases from V and 4 from J, leaving 13 bases between them. The CDR3 has 13 residues. Germline CDR1 is GTSNPN and CDR2 is SVGIG (reference sequence). The CDR3 sequence is CAWTNMGVTEAFF. The CDR3 region has the DNA TGTGCCTGGACCAACATGGGGGTCACTGAAGCTTTCTTT.

This chain uses TRBV2 with TRBJ2-2; TRBD2 matches 7 bases. CDR3 size: 16 residues. Germline-derived CDR1 and CDR2 are SNHLY and FYNNEI. The V gene end was trimmed by 2 bases and the J gene end by 6 bases; junction bases not matched to a gene: 9. CDR3 protein: CASSEWGTISAGELFF. CDR3 in DNA: TGTGCCAGCAGTGAATGGGGGACTATCAGTGCCGGGGAGCTGTTTTTT. The full variable domain, with the rest looked up from reference TRBV2 and TRBJ2-2, is EPEVTQTPSHQVTQMGQEVILRCVPISNHLYFYWYRQILGQKVEFLVSFYNNEISEKSEIFDDQFSVERPDGSNFTLKIRSTKLEDSAMYFCASSEWGTISAGELFFGEGSRLTVL.

The chain combines TRBV4-1 with TRBJ2-6; 7 bases match TRBD1. The V gene's germline CDR1 is MGHRA and CDR2 YSYEKL. The V gene end was trimmed by 1 base and the J gene end by 4 bases; junction bases not matched to a gene: 4. There are 16 residues in the CDR3. DNA for the CDR3: TGCGCCAGCAGCCAAGGAGGGGGCGTGGGGGCCAACGTCCTGACTTTC. Amino acid sequence: CASSQGGGVGANVLTF.

The V and J genes are TRBV14 and TRBJ2-6; D might be TRBD1 (6 bases). Germline V gene data show CDR1 as SGHDN and CDR2 as FVKESK. Trimming removed 1 base at V and 0 bases at J, with 10 bases between. The CDR3 spans 17 residues. The CDR3 spells CASSQAHRDSGANVLTF. In DNA, the CDR3 is TGTGCCAGCAGCCAAGCCCACAGGGACTCTGGGGCCAACGTCCTGACTTTC.

The chain joins TRBV11-2 to TRBJ1-5, with D unclear. The CDR3 runs 15 residues. CDR1 and CDR2 from the germline V gene are SGHAT and FQNNGV. V dropped 3 bases and J dropped 0 bases, with 9 bases sitting between them. Here the CDR3 reads CASSFDFDSNQPQHF. The CDR3, as DNA: TGTGCCAGCAGCTTCGACTTCGATAGCAATCAGCCCCAGCATTTT. Drawing the rest from reference TRBV11-2 and TRBJ1-5, the complete variable domain is EAGVAQSPRYKIIEKRQSVAFWCNPISGHATLYWYQQILGQGPKLLIQFQNNGVVDDSQLPKDRFSAERLKGVDSTLKIQPAKLEDSAVYLCASSFDFDSNQPQHFGDGTRLSIL.

This chain joins TRBV2 and TRBJ1-5, with a tentative D call TRBD1 (6 bases). In germline, CDR1 is SNHLY, CDR2 FYNNEI. CDR3 length equals 14 residues. V was pared by 3 bases and J by 2 bases, with 8 bases between. In DNA form, the CDR3 reads TGTGCCAGCAGTGATACAGGGCGCAATCAGCCCCAGCATTTT. It translates to CASSDTGRNQPQHF.

V and J are TRBV4-1 and TRBJ2-3; 9 bases match TRBD2. The ends lost 4 bases at V and 2 bases at J; junction bases unmatched: 10. The germline CDR1 and CDR2 sequences are MGHRA and YSYEKL. CDR3 size: 17 residues. This CDR3 is CASSRLNSGSLTDTQYF. The CDR3 DNA sequence: TGCGCCAGCAGCCGACTAAATAGCGGGAGCCTCACAGATACGCAGTATTTT.